The following is a TCR beta chain sequence with its context. Its antigen target is currently unknown. Base qualities are not recorded, but no much larger clone differs from it by a single base. This record belongs to a study of blood T cell repertoires in COVID-19 (dated by TCRdb to about 2020). Context from the whole study: The collaborator samples originated in the United States, Italy and Spain and spanned the acute and convalescent phases of COVID-19. The material from the prospective study consisted of cDNA or gDNA derived from T cells, B-cell-depleted T cells, or PBMCs. The dataset comprised deeply sampled blood TCRbeta repertoires from subjects exposed to, actively infected with, or recovered from COVID-19. A freely available public database, intended as a resource for researchers studying the immune response to SARS-CoV-2, is where the repertoires were released. Samples were obtained from the ongoing ImmuneRACE study (first 160 participants) and from 1,254 subjects provided by 6 global collaborators. Sample metadata almost always included a de-identified subject ID, COVID-19 status, age in years and sex. Where available, HLA class I and class II types were taken from metadata supplied by the sample provider and were not determined by assay-based typing.

Trimming costs V 2 bases and J 6 bases, and their ends lie 19 bases apart. Taken from the germline V gene (reference sequence), the CDR1 and CDR2 loops are SEHNR and FQNEAQ. Including the terminal cysteine and phenylalanine, the CDR3 comprises 16 residues. Only the CDR3 DNA is retained, 48 bases long and in frame from the first base. TCRbeta CDR3 regions were amplified from genomic DNA by means of the immunoSEQ Assay, a bias-controlled multiplex PCR. On the study's bioinformatics: Within the assay, amplification of reference gene primers was used to estimate how many nucleated cells each sample contained. Sequence reads were collapsed and filtered to measure the absolute abundance of every unique TCRbeta CDR3 rearrangement. For each sample, productive Simpson clonality was calculated as the square root of Simpson's diversity index over productive rearrangements. The clones in this table, taken by TCRdb from immuneACCESS, are in-frame only. Not every clone is retained; where verified, under half of the shortfall comes from an unresolved V gene, and the cause of the rest is unknown. V and J calls and clone size come straight from that table; D and trimming were deduced from the DNA. This sample comprises about 240,000 clones, about 80% of them detected only once. The top ten clones comprise 2.5% to 4% of the sample.

Collaborating institutions collected whole blood in K2EDTA tubes following their own protocols. For TCRbeta analysis, collaborator samples were shipped as frozen whole blood, as isolated PBMCs, or as DNA extracted from either sample type. General conclusions and limits of the study: The quantity of clinical and demographic metadata differed by source and by participant and was supplied without curation.

This sequence uses TRBV7-9 and TRBJ1-1; too little of a D gene remains to name it. This sequence was found in a woman older than 75 with acute or convalescent COVID-19. The sequencing sample was made of peripheral blood. The DNA sequence is TGTGCCAGCAGCTTATTTCTACCGCGTCGGGGAGCTGAAGCTTTCTTT. The translation is CASSLFLPRRGAEAFF.